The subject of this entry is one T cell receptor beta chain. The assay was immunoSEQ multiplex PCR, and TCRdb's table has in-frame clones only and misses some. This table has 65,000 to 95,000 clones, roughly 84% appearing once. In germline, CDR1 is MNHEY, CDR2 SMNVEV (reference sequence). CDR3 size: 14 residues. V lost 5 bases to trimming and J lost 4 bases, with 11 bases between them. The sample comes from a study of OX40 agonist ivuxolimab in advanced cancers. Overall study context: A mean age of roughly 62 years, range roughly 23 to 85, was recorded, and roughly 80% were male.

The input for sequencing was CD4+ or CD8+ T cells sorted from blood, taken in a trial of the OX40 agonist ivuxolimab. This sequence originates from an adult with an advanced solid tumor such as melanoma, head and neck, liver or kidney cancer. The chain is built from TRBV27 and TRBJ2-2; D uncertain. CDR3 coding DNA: TGTGCCAGCAGTCCCCTAATCACCACCGGGGAGCTGTTTTTT. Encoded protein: CASSPLITTGELFF.